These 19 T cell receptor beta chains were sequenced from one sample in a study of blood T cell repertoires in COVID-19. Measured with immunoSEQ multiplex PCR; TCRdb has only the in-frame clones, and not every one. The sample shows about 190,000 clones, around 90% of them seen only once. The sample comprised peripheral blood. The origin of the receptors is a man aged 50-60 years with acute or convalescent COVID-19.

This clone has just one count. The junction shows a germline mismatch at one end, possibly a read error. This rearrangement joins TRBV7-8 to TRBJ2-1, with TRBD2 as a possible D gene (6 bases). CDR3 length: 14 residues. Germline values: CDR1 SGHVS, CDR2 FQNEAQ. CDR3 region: CASSTGTSFNEQFF. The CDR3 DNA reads TGTGCCAGCAGCACCGGGACTTCCTTCAATGAGCAGTTCTTC.

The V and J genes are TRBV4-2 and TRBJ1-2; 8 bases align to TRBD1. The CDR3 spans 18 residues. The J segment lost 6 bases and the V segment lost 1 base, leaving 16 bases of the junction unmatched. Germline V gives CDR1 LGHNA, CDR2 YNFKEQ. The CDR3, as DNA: TGTGCCAGCAGCCAAGGGGGACAGGATCCTTTCTCGAGGGATGGCTACACCTTC. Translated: CASSQGGQDPFSRDGYTF.

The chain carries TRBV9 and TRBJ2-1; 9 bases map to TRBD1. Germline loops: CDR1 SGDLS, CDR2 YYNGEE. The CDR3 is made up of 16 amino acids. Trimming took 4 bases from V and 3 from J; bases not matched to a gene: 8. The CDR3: CASSPRTGAGYNEQFF. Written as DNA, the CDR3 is TGTGCCAGCAGCCCCCGGACAGGGGCCGGCTACAATGAGCAGTTCTTC. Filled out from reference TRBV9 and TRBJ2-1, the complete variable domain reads DSGVTQTPKHLITATGQRVTLRCSPRSGDLSVYWYQQSLDQGLQFLIQYYNGEERAKGNILERFSAQQFPDLHSELNLSSLELGDSALYFCASSPRTGAGYNEQFFGPGTRLTVL.

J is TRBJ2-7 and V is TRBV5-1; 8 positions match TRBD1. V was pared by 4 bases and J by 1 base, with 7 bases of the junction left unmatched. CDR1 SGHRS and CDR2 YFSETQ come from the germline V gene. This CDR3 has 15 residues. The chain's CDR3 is CASSLQGAASYEQYF. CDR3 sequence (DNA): TGCGCCAGCAGCCTCCAGGGGGCGGCTTCCTACGAGCAGTACTTC.

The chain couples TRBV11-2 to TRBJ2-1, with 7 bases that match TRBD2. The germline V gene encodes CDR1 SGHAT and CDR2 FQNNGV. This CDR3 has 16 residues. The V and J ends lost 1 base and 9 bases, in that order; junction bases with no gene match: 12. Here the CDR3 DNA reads TGTGCCAGCAGCTTAGGCCCTAGCGGAGGGGTCGGTGAGCAGTTCTTC. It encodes CASSLGPSGGVGEQFF.

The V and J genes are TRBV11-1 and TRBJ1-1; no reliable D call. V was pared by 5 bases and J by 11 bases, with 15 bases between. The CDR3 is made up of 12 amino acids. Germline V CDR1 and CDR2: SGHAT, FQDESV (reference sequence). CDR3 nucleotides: TGTGCCAGCAGCCGGACTCTAAGCGGGGCTTTCTTT. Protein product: CASSRTLSGAFF. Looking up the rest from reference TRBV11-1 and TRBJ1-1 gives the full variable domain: EAEVAQSPRYKITEKSQAVAFWCDPISGHATLYWYRQILGQGPELLVQFQDESVVDDSQLPKDRFSAERLKGVDSTLKIQPAELGDSAMYLCASSRTLSGAFFGQGTRLTVV.

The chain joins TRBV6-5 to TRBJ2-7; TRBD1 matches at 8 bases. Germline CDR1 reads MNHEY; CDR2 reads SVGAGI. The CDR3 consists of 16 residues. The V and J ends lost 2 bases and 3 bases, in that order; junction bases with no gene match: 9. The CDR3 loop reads CASSYGTGTGDYEQYF. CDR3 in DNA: TGTGCCAGCAGTTACGGAACCGGGACAGGAGACTACGAGCAGTACTTC.

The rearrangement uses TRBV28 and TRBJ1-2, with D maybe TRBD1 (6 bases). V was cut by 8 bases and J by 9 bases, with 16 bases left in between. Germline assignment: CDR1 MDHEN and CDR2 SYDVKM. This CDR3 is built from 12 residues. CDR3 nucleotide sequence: TGTGCCAGCGCAGTGCAGGGGCCGAGCTACACCTTC. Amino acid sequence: CASAVQGPSYTF.

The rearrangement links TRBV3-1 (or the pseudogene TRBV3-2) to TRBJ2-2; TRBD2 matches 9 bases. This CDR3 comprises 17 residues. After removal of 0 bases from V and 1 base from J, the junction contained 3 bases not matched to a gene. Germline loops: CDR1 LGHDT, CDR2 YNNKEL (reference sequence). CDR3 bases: TGTGCCAGCAGCCAAGAGGCTAGCGGGGTGAACACCGGGGAGCTGTTTTTT. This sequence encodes CASSQEASGVNTGELFF.

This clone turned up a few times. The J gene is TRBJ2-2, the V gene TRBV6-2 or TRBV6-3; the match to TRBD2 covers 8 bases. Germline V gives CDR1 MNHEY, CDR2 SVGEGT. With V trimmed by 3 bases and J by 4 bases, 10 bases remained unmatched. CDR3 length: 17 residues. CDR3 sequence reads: CASSYLSAGGLTGELFF. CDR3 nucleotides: TGTGCCAGCAGTTATTTGTCTGCGGGAGGTCTCACCGGGGAGCTGTTTTTT.

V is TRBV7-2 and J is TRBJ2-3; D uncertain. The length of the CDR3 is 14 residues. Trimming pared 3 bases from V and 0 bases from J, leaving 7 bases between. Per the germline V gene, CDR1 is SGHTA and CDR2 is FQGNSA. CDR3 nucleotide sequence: TGTGCCAGCAGCTTGTCTAGTAGCACAGATACGCAGTATTTT. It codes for CASSLSSSTDTQYF.

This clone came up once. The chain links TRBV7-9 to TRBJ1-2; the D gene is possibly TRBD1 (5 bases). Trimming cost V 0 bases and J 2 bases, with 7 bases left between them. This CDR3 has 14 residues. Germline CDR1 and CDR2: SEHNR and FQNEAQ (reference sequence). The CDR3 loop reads CASSLASGNYGYTF. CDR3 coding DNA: TGTGCCAGCAGCTTAGCGTCAGGGAACTATGGCTACACCTTC.

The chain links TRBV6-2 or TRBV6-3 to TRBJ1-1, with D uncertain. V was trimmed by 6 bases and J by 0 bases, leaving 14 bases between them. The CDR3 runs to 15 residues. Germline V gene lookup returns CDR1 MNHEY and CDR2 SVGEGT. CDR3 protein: CASSPRGNLNTEAFF. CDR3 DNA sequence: TGTGCCAGCAGCCCCCGCGGGAATTTGAACACTGAAGCTTTCTTT.

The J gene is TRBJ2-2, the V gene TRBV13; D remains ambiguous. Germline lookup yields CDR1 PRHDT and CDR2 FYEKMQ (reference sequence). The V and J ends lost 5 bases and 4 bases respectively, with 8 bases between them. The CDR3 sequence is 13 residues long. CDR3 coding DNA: TGTGCCAGCAGCCCTATTTCCACCGGGGAGCTGTTTTTT. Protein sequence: CASSPISTGELFF.

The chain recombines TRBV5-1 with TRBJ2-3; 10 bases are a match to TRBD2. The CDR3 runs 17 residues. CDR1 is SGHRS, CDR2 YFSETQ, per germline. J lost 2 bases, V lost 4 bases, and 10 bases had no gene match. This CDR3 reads CASSNGASGGTTDTQYF. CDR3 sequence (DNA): TGCGCCAGCAGCAATGGGGCTAGCGGGGGTACCACAGATACGCAGTATTTT.

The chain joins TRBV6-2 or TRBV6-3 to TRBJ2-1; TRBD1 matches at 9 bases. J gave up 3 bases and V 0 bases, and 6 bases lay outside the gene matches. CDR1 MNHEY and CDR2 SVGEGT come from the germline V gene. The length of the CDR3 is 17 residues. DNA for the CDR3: TGTGCCAGCAGTTACTCAACTTGGGACAGGGTCTACAATGAGCAGTTCTTC. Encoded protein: CASSYSTWDRVYNEQFF.

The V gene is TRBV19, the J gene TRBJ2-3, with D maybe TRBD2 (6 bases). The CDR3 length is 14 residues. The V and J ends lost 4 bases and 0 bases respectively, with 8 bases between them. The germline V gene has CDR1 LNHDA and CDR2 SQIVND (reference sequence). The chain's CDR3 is CASSSGGSTDTQYF. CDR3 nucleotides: TGTGCCAGTAGTAGCGGAGGGAGCACAGATACGCAGTATTTT.

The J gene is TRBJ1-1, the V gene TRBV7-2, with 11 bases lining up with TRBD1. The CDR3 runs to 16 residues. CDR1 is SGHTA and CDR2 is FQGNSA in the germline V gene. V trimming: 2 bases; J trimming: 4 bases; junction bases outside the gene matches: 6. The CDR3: CASSLRTGGFSTEAFF. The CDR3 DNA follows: TGTGCCAGCAGCTTAAGGACAGGGGGCTTCAGCACTGAAGCTTTCTTT.

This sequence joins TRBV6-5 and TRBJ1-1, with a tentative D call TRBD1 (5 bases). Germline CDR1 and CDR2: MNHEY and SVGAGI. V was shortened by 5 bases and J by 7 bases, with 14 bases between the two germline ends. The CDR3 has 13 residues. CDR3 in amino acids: CASSTDSGSEAFF. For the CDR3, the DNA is TGTGCCAGCAGTACCGACAGTGGCAGTGAAGCTTTCTTT.